This entry features one T cell receptor (beta chain) sequence. This sample is part of a study of cytomegalovirus exposure and HLA in healthy donors. The study ran its PCR with 60 Vbeta and 13 Jbeta primers. Data came from immunoSEQ multiplex PCR; TCRdb stores just in-frame clones and leaves some out. The sample holds some 200,000 clones; approximately 80% are singletons and the top ten take about 2.6%. V was clipped by 0 bases and J by 9 bases; unmatched bases: 5. The germline gives CDR1 SGHVS, CDR2 FQNEAQ. This CDR3 is 16 amino acids long. The sequencing input was PBMCs. The chain carries TRBV7-8 and TRBJ2-1; TRBD2 agrees at 13 bases. The source is a woman aged 45-65 years in good health and CMV-seropositive. Written as DNA, the CDR3 is TGTGCCAGCAGCTTAGCGGGACTAGCGGGGACGGGTGAGCAGTTCTTC. Protein product: CASSLAGLAGTGEQFF.